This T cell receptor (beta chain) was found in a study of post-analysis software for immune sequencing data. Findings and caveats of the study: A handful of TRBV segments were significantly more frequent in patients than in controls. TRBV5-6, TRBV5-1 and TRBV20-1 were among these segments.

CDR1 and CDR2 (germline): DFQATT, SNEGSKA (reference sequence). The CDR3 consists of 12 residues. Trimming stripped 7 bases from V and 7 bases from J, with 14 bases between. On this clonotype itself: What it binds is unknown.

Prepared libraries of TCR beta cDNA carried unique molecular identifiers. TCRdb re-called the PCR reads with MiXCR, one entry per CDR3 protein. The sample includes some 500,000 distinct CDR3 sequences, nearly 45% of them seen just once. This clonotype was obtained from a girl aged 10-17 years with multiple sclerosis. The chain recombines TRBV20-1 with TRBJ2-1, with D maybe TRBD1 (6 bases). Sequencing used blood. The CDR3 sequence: CSGRGSRNEQFF. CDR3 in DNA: TGCAGTGGTAGGGGGAGCAGGAATGAGCAGTTCTTC.